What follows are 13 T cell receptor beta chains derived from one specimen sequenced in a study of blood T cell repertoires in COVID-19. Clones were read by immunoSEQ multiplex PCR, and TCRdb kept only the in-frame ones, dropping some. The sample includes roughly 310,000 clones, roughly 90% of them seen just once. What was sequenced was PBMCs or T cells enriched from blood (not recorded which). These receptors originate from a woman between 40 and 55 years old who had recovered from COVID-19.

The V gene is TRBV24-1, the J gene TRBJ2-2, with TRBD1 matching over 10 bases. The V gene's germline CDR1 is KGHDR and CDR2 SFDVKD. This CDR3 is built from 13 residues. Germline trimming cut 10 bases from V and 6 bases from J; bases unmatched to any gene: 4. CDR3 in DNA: TGTGCCACGACAGGGGGCCGTCCCGGGGAGCTGTTTTTT. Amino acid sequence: CATTGGRPGELFF.

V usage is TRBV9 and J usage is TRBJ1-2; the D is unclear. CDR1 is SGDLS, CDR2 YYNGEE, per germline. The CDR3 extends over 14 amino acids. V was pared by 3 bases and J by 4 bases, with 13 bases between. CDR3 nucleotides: TGTGCCAGCAGCGGACCCACAGCCCTCTATGGCTACACCTTC. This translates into CASSGPTALYGYTF.

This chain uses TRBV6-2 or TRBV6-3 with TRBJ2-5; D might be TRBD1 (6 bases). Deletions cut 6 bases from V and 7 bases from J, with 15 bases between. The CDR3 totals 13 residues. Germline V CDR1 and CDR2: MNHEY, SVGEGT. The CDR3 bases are TGTGCCAGCAGCCGGACAGTAAGTGGGACCCAGTACTTC. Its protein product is CASSRTVSGTQYF.

The DNA of the CDR3 is TGCGCCAGCAGGCTAGCGTTCCAAGAGACCCAGTACTTC. This gives the protein CASRLAFQETQYF. This sequence joins TRBV5-1 and TRBJ2-5, with D possibly matching TRBD2 (6 bases). Germline CDR1 reads SGHRS; CDR2 reads YFSETQ. V lost 5 bases, J lost 1 base, and 9 bases lay in between. The CDR3 totals 13 residues.

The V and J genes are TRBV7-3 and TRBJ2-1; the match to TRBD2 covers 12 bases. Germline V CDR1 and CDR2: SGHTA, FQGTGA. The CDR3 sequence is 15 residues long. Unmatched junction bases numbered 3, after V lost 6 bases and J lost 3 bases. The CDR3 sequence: CASSWTSGVYNEQFF. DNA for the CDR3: TGTGCCAGCAGTTGGACTAGCGGGGTCTACAATGAGCAGTTCTTC.

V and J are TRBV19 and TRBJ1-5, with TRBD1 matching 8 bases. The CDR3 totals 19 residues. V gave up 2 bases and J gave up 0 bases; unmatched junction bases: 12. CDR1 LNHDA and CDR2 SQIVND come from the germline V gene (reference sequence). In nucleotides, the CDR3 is TGTGCCAGTAGTATAAGTAGGGACAGGTGGGCCTATAGCAATCAGCCCCAGCATTTT. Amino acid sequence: CASSISRDRWAYSNQPQHF.

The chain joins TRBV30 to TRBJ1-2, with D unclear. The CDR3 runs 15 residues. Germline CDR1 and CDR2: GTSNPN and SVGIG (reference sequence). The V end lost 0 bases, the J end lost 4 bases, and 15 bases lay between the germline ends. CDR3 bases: TGTGCCTGGAGTGTACGGGCCGGGGTTACCTATGGCTACACCTTC. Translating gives CAWSVRAGVTYGYTF.

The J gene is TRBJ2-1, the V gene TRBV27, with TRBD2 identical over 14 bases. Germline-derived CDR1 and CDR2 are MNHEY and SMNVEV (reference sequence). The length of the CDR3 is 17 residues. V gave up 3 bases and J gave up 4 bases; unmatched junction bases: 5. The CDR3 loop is CASSFRLAGGVYNEQFF. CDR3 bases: TGTGCCAGCAGTTTCAGACTAGCGGGGGGGGTTTACAATGAGCAGTTCTTC.

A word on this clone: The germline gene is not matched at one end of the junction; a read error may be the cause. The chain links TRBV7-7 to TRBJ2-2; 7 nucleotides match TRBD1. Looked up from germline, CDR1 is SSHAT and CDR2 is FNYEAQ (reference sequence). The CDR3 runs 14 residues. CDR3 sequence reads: CASSADRDAGELFF. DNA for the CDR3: TGTGCTAGCAGCGCCGACAGGGACGCCGGGGAGCTGTTTTTT.

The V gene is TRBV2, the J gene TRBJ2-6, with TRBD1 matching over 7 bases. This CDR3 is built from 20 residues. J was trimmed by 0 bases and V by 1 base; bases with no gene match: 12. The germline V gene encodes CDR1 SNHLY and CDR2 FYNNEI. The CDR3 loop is CASSEDPTGAPTSGANVLTF. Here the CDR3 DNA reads TGTGCCAGCAGTGAAGACCCCACAGGGGCCCCAACCTCTGGGGCCAACGTCCTGACTTTC.

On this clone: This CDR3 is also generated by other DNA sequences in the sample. The CDR3 DNA reads as TGTGCCTGGAGTCCTGGGGGGGGTAATGAAAAACTGTTTTTT. Encoded protein: CAWSPGGGNEKLFF. The V call is TRBV30, the J call TRBJ1-4; a weak D match, TRBD1 (5 bases). Germline V gene lookup returns CDR1 GTSNPN and CDR2 SVGIG (reference sequence). This CDR3 spans 14 amino acids. V was cut by 2 bases and J by 4 bases, with 11 bases left in between. The full variable domain, in which reference TRBV30 and TRBJ1-4 provide the parts outside the CDR3, is SQTIHQWPATLVQPVGSPLSLECTVEGTSNPNLYWYRQAAGRGLQLLFYSVGIGQISSEVPQNLSASRPQDRQFILSSKKLLLSDSGFYLCAWSPGGGNEKLFFGSGTQLSVL.

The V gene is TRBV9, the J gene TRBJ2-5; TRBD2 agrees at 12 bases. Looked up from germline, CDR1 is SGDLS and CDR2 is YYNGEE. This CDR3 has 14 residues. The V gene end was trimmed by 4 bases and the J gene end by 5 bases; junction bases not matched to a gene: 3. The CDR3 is CASSPGTSGETQYF. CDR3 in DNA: TGTGCCAGCAGCCCCGGGACTAGCGGGGAGACCCAGTACTTC.

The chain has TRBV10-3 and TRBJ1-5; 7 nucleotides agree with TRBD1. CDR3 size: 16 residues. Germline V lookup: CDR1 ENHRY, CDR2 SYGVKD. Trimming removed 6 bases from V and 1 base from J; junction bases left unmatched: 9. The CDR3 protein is CAIRGQRKMSNQPQHF. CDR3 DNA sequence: TGTGCCATCAGGGGACAGAGGAAGATGAGCAATCAGCCCCAGCATTTT.